One and the same sample provided the 29 T cell receptor beta chains below, sequenced in a study of cytomegalovirus exposure and HLA in healthy donors. Primers included in the PCR were 60 Vbeta and 13 Jbeta primers. Method: immunoSEQ multiplex PCR; TCRdb's copy keeps in-frame clones and lacks some. The sample records 150,000 to 200,000 clones, roughly four fifths being singletons. The sequenced sample was PBMCs. These receptors were taken from a man aged 45-60 years in good health and CMV-seropositive.

A single count supports this clone. This chain connects TRBV4-1 to TRBJ1-4, with 7 bases matching TRBD1. J gave up 13 bases and V 0 bases, and 11 bases lay outside the gene matches. The germline V gene has CDR1 MGHRA and CDR2 YSYEKL. There are 15 residues in the CDR3. In nucleotides, the CDR3 is TGCGCCAGCAGCCAAGATAGGGCAGGGGGGTTTGGACTGTTTTTT. This encodes CASSQDRAGGFGLFF.

The rearrangement links TRBV4-3 to TRBJ2-1; TRBD2 matches at 11 bases. With V trimmed by 3 bases and J by 6 bases, 7 bases remained unmatched. The CDR3 has 16 residues. Germline loops: CDR1 LGHNA, CDR2 YSLEER. The CDR3 reads CASSHSPTSGVNEQFF. CDR3 sequence (DNA): TGCGCCAGCAGCCATTCCCCGACTAGCGGGGTCAATGAGCAGTTCTTC.

This rearrangement joins TRBV6-5 to TRBJ1-5; 9 bases agree with TRBD1. Germline V lookup: CDR1 MNHEY, CDR2 SVGAGI. Losses at the gene ends were 6 bases for V and 5 bases for J; bases not matched to a gene: 5. This CDR3 comprises 14 residues. As DNA, the CDR3 is TGTGCCAGCAGATCAACAGGGGGCGATCAGCCCCAGCATTTT. The encoded protein is CASRSTGGDQPQHF.

Only a few counts were recorded for this clone. The rearrangement uses TRBV28 and TRBJ1-1; D remains ambiguous. The CDR3 contains 14 residues. Trimming took off 3 bases at V and 1 base at J, with 9 bases between the two ends. Germline V gives CDR1 MDHEN, CDR2 SYDVKM. In DNA, the CDR3 is TGTGCCAGCAGTTTCCGTACACCGAACACTGAAGCTTTCTTT. Translation: CASSFRTPNTEAFF.

This chain connects TRBV4-3 to TRBJ1-1, with D maybe TRBD1 (5 bases). The germline gives CDR1 LGHNA, CDR2 YSLEER. V was clipped by 4 bases and J by 3 bases, with 15 bases between them. The CDR3 covers 15 residues. For the CDR3, the DNA is TGCGCCAGCAGCCCGCACGGGGGGAGGGACACTGAAGCTTTCTTT. Residues: CASSPHGGRDTEAFF.

The genes are TRBV4-2 and TRBJ1-2, with 8 positions matching TRBD1. The CDR3 is 15 amino acids. V trimming: 4 bases; J trimming: 2 bases; junction bases outside the gene matches: 6. Germline loops: CDR1 LGHNA, CDR2 YNFKEQ. Here the CDR3 reads CASSPGQGNNYGYTF. The CDR3 DNA reads as TGTGCCAGCAGCCCCGGACAGGGTAACAACTATGGCTACACCTTC.

CDR3 DNA: TGTGCCAGCACCCAACCCGGGACTAGCGCCTACAATGAGCAGTTCTTC. Protein product: CASTQPGTSAYNEQFF. The rearrangement links TRBV6-6 to TRBJ2-1, with 10 bases fitting TRBD2. Germline trimming cut 7 bases from V and 2 bases from J; bases unmatched to any gene: 8. The CDR3 is 16 residues long. Per germline, CDR1 MNHNY and CDR2 SVGAGI (reference sequence).

The rearrangement uses TRBV19 and TRBJ1-1; possible D gene TRBD1, 6 bases. Looked up from germline, CDR1 is LNHDA and CDR2 is SQIVND (reference sequence). The germline V and J ends were trimmed by 6 bases and 1 base, with 15 bases remaining between them. The CDR3 loop spans 15 amino acids. As DNA, the CDR3 is TGTGCCAGTAGGAACCCGTGGACAGCGAACACTGAAGCTTTCTTT. This gives the protein CASRNPWTANTEAFF.

The chain employs TRBV6-7 and TRBJ2-3; 9 nucleotides align to TRBD1. TRBV6-7 falls under the ORF class, with uncertain function. This CDR3 has 15 residues. V dropped 7 bases and J dropped 3; count of bases not matched to a gene: 8. The CDR3, as DNA: TGTGCCAGCAATGTACAGGGGGCGGGAACAGATACGCAGTATTTT. This sequence encodes CASNVQGAGTDTQYF.

The chain has TRBV11-2 and TRBJ2-7; no clear D gene. The CDR3 contains 15 residues. V was trimmed by 0 bases and J by 0 bases, leaving 9 bases between them. Looked up from germline, CDR1 is SGHAT and CDR2 is FQNNGV. The CDR3 spells CASSLDRGSSYEQYF. Written as DNA, the CDR3 is TGTGCCAGCAGCTTAGATAGAGGAAGCTCCTACGAGCAGTACTTC.

This clone has only a few counts. This sequence joins TRBV7-2 and TRBJ2-4, with D maybe TRBD1 (6 bases). V lost 4 bases and J lost 0, with 19 bases in between. CDR1 is SGHTA, CDR2 FQGNSA, per germline. The CDR3 spans 18 residues. CDR3 DNA sequence: TGTGCCAGCAGCTCGCAAAGGGGGTTCCAACTAGCCAAAAACATTCAGTACTTC. This codes for CASSSQRGFQLAKNIQYF.

J is TRBJ1-2 and V is TRBV18; 8 nucleotides agree with TRBD1. CDR1 and CDR2 from the germline V gene are KGHSH and LQKENI. Losses at the gene ends were 1 base for V and 4 bases for J; bases not matched to a gene: 8. This CDR3 has 16 amino acids. DNA for the CDR3: TGTGCCAGCTCACCACAAGACAGGGGATCGGGCTATGGCTACACCTTC. Protein sequence: CASSPQDRGSGYGYTF.

This chain connects TRBV28 to TRBJ2-7, with a possible D match to TRBD2 (6 bases). The V gene lost 4 bases and the J gene lost 3 bases, with 19 bases spanning the gap. The CDR3 runs 16 residues. Germline V gene data show CDR1 as MDHEN and CDR2 as SYDVKM. DNA for the CDR3: TGTGCCAGCAGTTCAACTGGCCCTTTGGGGGGCTACGAGCAGTACTTC. The encoded protein is CASSSTGPLGGYEQYF.

This chain connects TRBV5-5 to TRBJ2-3; D is possibly TRBD1 (5 bases). The germline V gene has CDR1 SGHKS and CDR2 YYEKEE (reference sequence). V was trimmed by 1 base and J by 2 bases, leaving 11 bases between them. The CDR3 is 15 residues long. CDR3 sequence: CASSLLQGVTDTQYF. CDR3 DNA: TGTGCCAGCAGCTTGCTCCAGGGTGTCACAGATACGCAGTATTTT.

The chain links TRBV30 to TRBJ2-5; D remains unclear. V lost 1 base and J 1 base, leaving 7 bases between the germline ends. This CDR3 is 13 amino acids long. Germline-derived CDR1 and CDR2 are GTSNPN and SVGIG (reference sequence). The CDR3 nucleotides read TGTGCCTGGAGTGCGAGACTCCAAGAGACCCAGTACTTC. Its translation is CAWSARLQETQYF.

The CDR3 region is CSVAHRGNNQPQHF. In nucleotides, the CDR3 is TGCAGCGTTGCCCACAGGGGTAACAATCAGCCCCAGCATTTT. The chain joins TRBV29-1 to TRBJ1-5; 7 positions match TRBD1. Germline values: CDR1 SQVTM, CDR2 ANQGSEA. The CDR3 extends over 14 amino acids. J lost 3 bases, V lost 4 bases, and 6 bases had no gene match.

This chain links TRBV19 with TRBJ2-7, with a weak D call TRBD1 (6 bases). The CDR3 runs 13 residues. Deletions cut 3 bases from V and 4 bases from J, with 10 bases between. In germline, CDR1 is LNHDA, CDR2 SQIVND (reference sequence). CDR3 nucleotides: TGTGCCAGTAGTATGCAGGGGTTTTACGAGCAGTACTTC. Translated, it gives CASSMQGFYEQYF. The complete variable domain, with remaining parts taken from reference TRBV19 and TRBJ2-7, reads DGGITQSPKYLFRKEGQNVTLSCEQNLNHDAMYWYRQDPGQGLRLIYYSQIVNDFQKGDIAEGYSVSREKKESFPLTVTSAQKNPTAFYLCASSMQGFYEQYFGPGTRLTVT.

This clone came up a few times. V is TRBV6-5 and J is TRBJ1-5; a weak D match, TRBD1 (6 bases). Between the trimmed V and J ends, which lost 10 bases and 5 bases, there was a span of 18 bases. The CDR3 runs to 14 residues. Germline CDR1 MNHEY, CDR2 SVGAGI. CDR3 bases: TGTGCCACTAAACCTACGGGGGGGCATCAGCCCCAGCATTTT. Its translation is CATKPTGGHQPQHF.

The chain employs TRBV6-1 and TRBJ1-2, with 9 bases aligning to TRBD1. Trimming cost V 4 bases and J 4 bases; bases outside gene matches: 4. The CDR3 is 14 amino acids. Germline CDR1 reads MNHNS; CDR2 reads SASEGT. Written as DNA, the CDR3 is TGTGCCAGCAGTGGGGACAGGGTTGGCTATGGCTACACCTTC. Translated: CASSGDRVGYGYTF.

This clone came up once. The CDR3 protein is CASSPPTSGGSQETQYF. As DNA, the CDR3 is TGTGCCAGCTCACCACCGACTAGCGGGGGGTCCCAAGAGACCCAGTACTTC. This rearrangement joins TRBV18 to TRBJ2-5; 13 positions agree with TRBD2. The V gene end was trimmed by 0 bases and the J gene end by 1 base; junction bases not matched to a gene: 2. Germline CDR1 KGHSH, CDR2 LQKENI. The CDR3 has 17 amino acids.

The rearrangement joins TRBV30 to TRBJ1-2; 8 bases are a match to TRBD1. The junction had 6 bases not matched to a gene; V was cut back by 0 bases and J by 6 bases. Germline assignment: CDR1 GTSNPN and CDR2 SVGIG (reference sequence). The length of the CDR3 is 14 residues. CDR3 sequence (DNA): TGTGCCTGGAGTGTACTCCAGGGGGCGCATGGCTACACCTTC. Protein sequence: CAWSVLQGAHGYTF.

The rearrangement joins TRBV28 to TRBJ2-3, with 10 bases identical to TRBD1. This CDR3 is 15 amino acids long. Losses at the gene ends were 6 bases for V and 8 bases for J; bases not matched to a gene: 11. Germline lookup yields CDR1 MDHEN and CDR2 SYDVKM. This CDR3 is CASRRTGGSGGTQYF. CDR3 coding DNA: TGTGCCAGCAGGCGGACAGGGGGTTCTGGCGGTACGCAGTATTTT.

This clone was counted a few times. The V call is TRBV18, the J call TRBJ2-2; 11 bases line up with TRBD2. CDR3 length: 18 amino acids. Germline V gene sequence: CDR1 KGHSH, CDR2 LQKENI. Germline trimming cut 3 bases from V and 4 bases from J; bases unmatched to any gene: 10. CDR3 in amino acids: CASSPSPGLAEGTGELFF. The DNA for the CDR3 is TGTGCCAGCTCACCGAGCCCGGGACTAGCGGAGGGCACCGGGGAGCTGTTTTTT.

The J gene is TRBJ2-1, the V gene TRBV4-3; 7 nucleotides agree with TRBD2. J was trimmed by 8 bases and V by 1 base; bases with no gene match: 5. This CDR3 has 14 residues. The germline CDR1 and CDR2 sequences are LGHNA and YSLEER. The CDR3 bases are TGCGCCAGCAGCCAAGGGAGACGGGGGGATGAGCAGTTCTTC. Translation gives CASSQGRRGDEQFF.

The V call is TRBV11-2, the J call TRBJ2-5; the match to TRBD2 covers 10 bases. V lost 6 bases, J lost 5 bases, and 9 bases stayed unmatched. Germline V gives CDR1 SGHAT, CDR2 FQNNGV. The CDR3 consists of 15 residues. As DNA, the CDR3 is TGTGCCAGCAGACCCCAGACTAGCGGGTGGGAGACCCAGTACTTC. Amino acids: CASRPQTSGWETQYF.

This sequence joins TRBV18 and TRBJ2-7; no definite D call. V gave up 2 bases and J gave up 3 bases, with 11 bases separating them. The CDR3 is 14 residues long. The V gene's germline CDR1 is KGHSH and CDR2 LQKENI. The DNA for the CDR3 is TGTGCCAGCTCACCAGAACTGTACCTCTACGAGCAGTACTTC. Translated: CASSPELYLYEQYF.

The gene calls are TRBV28 and TRBJ2-1, with 9 positions matching TRBD2. There are 14 residues in the CDR3. With 3 bases clipped from V and 6 bases from J, the junction kept 3 bases outside the gene matches. In germline, CDR1 is MDHEN, CDR2 SYDVKM. DNA of the CDR3: TGTGCCAGCAGTTTGGGACTAGCCCCCAATGAGCAGTTCTTC. The encoded protein is CASSLGLAPNEQFF.

The chain links TRBV9 to TRBJ2-5; TRBD2 agrees at 8 bases. V was pared by 5 bases and J by 1 base, with 13 bases of the junction left unmatched. The CDR3 totals 17 residues. Germline V lookup: CDR1 SGDLS, CDR2 YYNGEE. The CDR3 spells CASSPGGASDIQETQYF. DNA of the CDR3: TGTGCCAGCAGTCCCGGGGGGGCTAGCGATATCCAAGAGACCCAGTACTTC.

The chain couples TRBV7-9 to TRBJ1-1; D is ambiguous. Germline V gives CDR1 SEHNR, CDR2 FQNEAQ (reference sequence). This CDR3 spans 13 amino acids. V was trimmed by 4 bases and J by 2 bases, leaving 8 bases between them. DNA of the CDR3: TGTGCCAGCAGCTACTTAAGCAACACTGAAGCTTTCTTT. It encodes CASSYLSNTEAFF. The variable domain in full, with the rest retrieved from reference TRBV7-9 and TRBJ1-1, is DTGVSQNPRHKITKRGQNVTFRCDPISEHNRLYWYRQTLGQGPEFLTYFQNEAQLEKSRLLSDRFSAERPKGSFSTLEIQRTEQGDSAMYLCASSYLSNTEAFFGQGTRLTVV.